This T cell receptor (beta chain) originates from a study of monozygotic twins with inflammatory bowel disease. Study-level results: Inverse Simpson values showed less TCRbeta diversity in IBD patients than in their healthy co-twins.

The CDR3 covers 14 residues. The V gene's germline CDR1 is DFQATT and CDR2 SNEGSKA (reference sequence). It was 3500 ng of total RNA that each TCR library used. The UMIs contained a 6-nucleotide sample barcode. They were added by template switching during cDNA synthesis. TCRdb reprocessed the 5' RACE reads and stores each CDR3 protein as one record, lacking DNA. The listing contains about 350,000 distinct CDR3 sequences. On this clonotype: Antigen specificity is unknown.

V is TRBV20-1 and J is TRBJ1-3; there is no DNA to check the TCRdb D call of TRBD1. Sequencing used blood. This receptor was taken from a human donor with ulcerative colitis or Crohn's disease, or a healthy co-twin of an affected twin (not recorded which). This CDR3 is CSASPTGSGNTIYF.